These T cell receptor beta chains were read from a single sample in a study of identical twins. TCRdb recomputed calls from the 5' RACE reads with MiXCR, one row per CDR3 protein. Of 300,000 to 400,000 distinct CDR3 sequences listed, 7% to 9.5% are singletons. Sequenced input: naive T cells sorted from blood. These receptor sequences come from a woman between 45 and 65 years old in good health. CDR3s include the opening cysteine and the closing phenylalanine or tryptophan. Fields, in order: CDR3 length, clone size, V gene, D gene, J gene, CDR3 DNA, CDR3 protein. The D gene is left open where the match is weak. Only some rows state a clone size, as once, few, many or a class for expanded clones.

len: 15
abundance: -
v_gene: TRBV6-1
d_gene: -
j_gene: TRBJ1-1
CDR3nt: TGTGCCAGCAGTGAAGGCACGGTGCGGAACACTGAAGCTTTCTTT
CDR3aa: CASSEGTVRNTEAFF

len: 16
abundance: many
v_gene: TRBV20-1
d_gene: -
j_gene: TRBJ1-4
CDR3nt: TGCAGTGCTACCCCCACGGGGGGTTACCCTAATGAAAAACTGTTTTTT
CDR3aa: CSATPTGGYPNEKLFF

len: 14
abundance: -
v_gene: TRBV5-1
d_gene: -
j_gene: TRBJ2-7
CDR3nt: TGCGCCAGCAGCTCCCCCGAAAGTACCTACGAGCAGTACTTC
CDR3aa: CASSSPESTYEQYF

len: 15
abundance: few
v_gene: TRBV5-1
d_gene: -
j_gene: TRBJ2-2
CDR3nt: TGCGCCAGCAGCTTCGATCAGAGTGTAACCGGGGAGCTGTTTTTT
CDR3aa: CASSFDQSVTGELFF

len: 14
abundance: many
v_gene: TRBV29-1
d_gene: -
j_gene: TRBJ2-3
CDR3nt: TGCAGCGTGAGCTCAGGGGTCAGCACAGATACGCAGTATTTT
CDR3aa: CSVSSGVSTDTQYF

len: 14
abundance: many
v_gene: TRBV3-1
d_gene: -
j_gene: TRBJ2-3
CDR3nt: TGTGCCAGCAGCCCCGCCGGGGAAGGGGTCACGCAGTATTTT
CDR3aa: CASSPAGEGVTQYF

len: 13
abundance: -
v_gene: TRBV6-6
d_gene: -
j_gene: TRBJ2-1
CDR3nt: TGTGCCAGCAGGGGGAGATTGGGCTGGGAGCAGTTCTTC
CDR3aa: CASRGRLGWEQFF

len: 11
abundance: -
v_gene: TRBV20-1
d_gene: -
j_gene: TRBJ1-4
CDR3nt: TGCAGTGCTAGAGATTATGAAAAACTGTTTTTT
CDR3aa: CSARDYEKLFF

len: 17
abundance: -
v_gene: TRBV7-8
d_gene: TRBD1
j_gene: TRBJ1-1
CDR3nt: TGTGCCAGCAGCTTAGCGGACAGGGGGACAGGGGACACTGAAGCTTTCTTT
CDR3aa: CASSLADRGTGDTEAFF

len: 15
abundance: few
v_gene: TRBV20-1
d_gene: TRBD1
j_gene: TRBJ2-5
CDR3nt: TGCAGTGCCGAGACAGACAGGGCGAACCAAGAGACCCAGTACTTC
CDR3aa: CSAETDRANQETQYF

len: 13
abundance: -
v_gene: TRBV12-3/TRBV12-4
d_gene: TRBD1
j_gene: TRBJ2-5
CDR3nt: TGTGCCAGCAAGCTGGACAGGGACGAGACCCAGTACTTC
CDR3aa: CASKLDRDETQYF

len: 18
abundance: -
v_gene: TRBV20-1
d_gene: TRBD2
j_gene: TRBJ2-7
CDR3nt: TGCAGTGCTAGAGATTTCGGAAAAGCGGGAGAAGGTTCCTACGAGCAGTACTTC
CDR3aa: CSARDFGKAGEGSYEQYF

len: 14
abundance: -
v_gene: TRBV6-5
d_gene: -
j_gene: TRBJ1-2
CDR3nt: TGTGCCAGCAGTCAAACCAGGACTTCAGGAGGCTACACCTTC
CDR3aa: CASSQTRTSGGYTF

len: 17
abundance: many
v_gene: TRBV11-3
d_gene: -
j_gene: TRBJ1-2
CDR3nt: TGTGCCAGCAGCTTAGCTGGGATAGAATTGGGGGCTTCGGGCTACACCTTC
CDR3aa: CASSLAGIELGASGYTF